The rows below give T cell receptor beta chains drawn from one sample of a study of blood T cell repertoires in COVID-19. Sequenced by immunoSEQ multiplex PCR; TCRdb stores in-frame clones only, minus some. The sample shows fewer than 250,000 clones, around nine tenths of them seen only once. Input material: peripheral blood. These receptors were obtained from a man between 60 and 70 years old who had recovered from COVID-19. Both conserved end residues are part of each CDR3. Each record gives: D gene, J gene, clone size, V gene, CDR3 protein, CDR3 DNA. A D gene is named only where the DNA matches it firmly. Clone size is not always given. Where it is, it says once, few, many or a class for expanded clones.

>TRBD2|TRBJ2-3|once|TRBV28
CASSLWVGTSGRAAGPDTQYF
TGTGCCAGCAGTTTATGGGTCGGGACTAGCGGGAGGGCTGCGGGCCCAGATACGCAGTATTTT
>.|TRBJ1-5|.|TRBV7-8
CASSLSSGLNNQPQHF
TGTGCCAGCAGCTTATCTTCAGGATTAAACAATCAGCCCCAGCATTTT
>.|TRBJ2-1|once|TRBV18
CASSPQGSGNEQFF
TGTGCCAGCTCACCACAGGGGTCTGGCAATGAGCAGTTCTTC
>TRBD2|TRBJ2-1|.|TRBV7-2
CASSLWRASGHNEQFF
TGTGCCAGCAGCTTATGGCGGGCTAGCGGGCACAATGAGCAGTTCTTC
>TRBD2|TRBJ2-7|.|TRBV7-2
CASSPWTSATSYEQYF
TGTGCCAGCAGCCCCTGGACTAGCGCTACCTCCTACGAGCAGTACTTC
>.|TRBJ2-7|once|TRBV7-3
CASSATYRDEQYF
TGTGCCAGCAGCGCAACCTACAGGGACGAGCAGTACTTC
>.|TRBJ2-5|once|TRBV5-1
CASSWTGSLGETQYF
TGCGCCAGCAGCTGGACGGGGTCTCTCGGAGAGACCCAGTACTTC
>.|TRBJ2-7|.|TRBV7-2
CASSLDGGAGKQYF
TGTGCCAGCAGCTTAGACGGTGGGGCGGGAAAGCAGTACTTC
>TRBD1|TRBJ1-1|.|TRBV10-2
CASSGAGQGDTEAFF
TGCGCCAGCAGTGGGGCAGGACAGGGGGACACTGAAGCTTTCTTT
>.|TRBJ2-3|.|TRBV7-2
CASSFGTHYTDTQYF
TGTGCCAGCAGCTTCGGGACTCACTACACAGATACGCAGTATTTT
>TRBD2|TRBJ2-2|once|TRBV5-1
CASSLSLAGTTGELFF
TGCGCCAGCAGCTTGTCACTAGCGGGGACCACCGGGGAGCTGTTTTTT
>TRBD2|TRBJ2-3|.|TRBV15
CATKRTSGTDTQYF
TGTGCCACGAAAAGGACTAGCGGCACAGATACGCAGTATTTT
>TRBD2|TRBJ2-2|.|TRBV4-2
CASSQELAGANTGELFF
TGTGCCAGCAGCCAAGAACTAGCGGGGGCGAACACCGGGGAGCTGTTTTTT
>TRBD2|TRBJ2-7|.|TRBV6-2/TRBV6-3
CASSTITTSGSYEQYF
TGTGCCAGCAGTACCATAACGACTAGCGGGAGCTACGAGCAGTACTTC
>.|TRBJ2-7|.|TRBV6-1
CASSEGGAPYEQYF
TGTGCCAGCAGTGAGGGTGGGGCACCCTACGAGCAGTACTTC
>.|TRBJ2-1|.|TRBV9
CASSPEGARYNEQFF
TGTGCCAGCAGCCCAGAAGGGGCGCGGTACAATGAGCAGTTCTTC
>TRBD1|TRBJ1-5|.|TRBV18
CASSGTGVPNQPQHF
TGTGCCAGCTCAGGGACAGGGGTTCCCAATCAGCCCCAGCATTTT
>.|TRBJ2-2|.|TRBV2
CASSVVPNTGELFF
TGTGCCAGCAGTGTAGTCCCCAACACCGGGGAGCTGTTTTTT
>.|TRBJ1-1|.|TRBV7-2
CASSPYMNTEAFF
TGTGCCAGCAGCCCCTATATGAACACTGAAGCTTTCTTT
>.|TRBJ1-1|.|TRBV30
CAWSSRTGGAFF
TGTGCCTGGAGTTCCAGGACGGGGGGAGCTTTCTTT
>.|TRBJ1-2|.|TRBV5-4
CASRYVAGDGGYTF
TGTGCCAGCAGATATGTAGCGGGGGATGGGGGCTACACCTTC
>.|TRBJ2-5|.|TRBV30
CAWTNGPTQYF
TGTGCCTGGACCAATGGCCCGACCCAGTACTTC
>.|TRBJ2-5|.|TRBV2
CASSRGAAETQYF
TGTGCCAGCAGTCGGGGGGCCGCAGAGACCCAGTACTTC
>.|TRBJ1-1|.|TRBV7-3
CASSLAGNTEAFF
TGTGCCAGCAGCTTAGCCGGGAACACTGAAGCTTTCTTT
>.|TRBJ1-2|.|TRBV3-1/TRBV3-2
CASSQVEANYGYTF
TGTGCCAGCAGCCAAGTAGAAGCTAACTATGGCTACACCTTC
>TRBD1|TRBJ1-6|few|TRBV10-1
CASSEPGQGANSPLHF
TGCGCCAGCAGTGAGCCGGGACAGGGTGCAAATTCACCCCTCCACTTT
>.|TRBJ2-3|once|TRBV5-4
CASSLRVVGTDTQYF
TGTGCCAGCAGCTTACGGGTGGTAGGCACAGATACGCAGTATTTT
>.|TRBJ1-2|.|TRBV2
CASRDGTPFNGYTF
TGTGCCAGCAGGGACGGGACTCCCTTTAATGGCTACACCTTC
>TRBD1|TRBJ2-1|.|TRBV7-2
CASSSRTGNEQFF
TGTGCCAGCAGCTCCCGGACAGGGAATGAGCAGTTCTTC
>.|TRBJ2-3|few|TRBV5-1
CASSLGGSTDTQYF
TGCGCCAGCAGCTTGGGCGGGAGCACAGATACGCAGTATTTT
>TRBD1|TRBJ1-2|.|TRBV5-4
CASSTGQGRYGYTF
TGTGCCAGCAGCACGGGACAGGGAAGGTATGGCTACACCTTC
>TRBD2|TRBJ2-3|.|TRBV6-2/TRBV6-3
CASSTGRGTTDTQYF
TGTGCCAGCAGTACGGGGCGGGGGACTACAGATACGCAGTATTTT
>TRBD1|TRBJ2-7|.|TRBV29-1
CSTGDRAYEQYF
TGCAGCACAGGGGACAGGGCCTACGAGCAGTACTTC
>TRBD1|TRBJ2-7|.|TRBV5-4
CASSLYSLDRGTRDF
TGTGCCAGCAGCTTGTACTCACTGGACAGGGGTACGAGGGACTTC
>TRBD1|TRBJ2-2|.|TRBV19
CASSIQGAITGELFF
TGTGCCAGTAGTATACAGGGGGCTATCACCGGGGAGCTGTTTTTT
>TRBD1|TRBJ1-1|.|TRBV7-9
CASSLRTGGGEAFF
TGTGCCAGCAGCTTAAGGACAGGGGGAGGGGAAGCTTTCTTT
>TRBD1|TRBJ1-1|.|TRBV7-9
CASSFEAGGGEAFF
TGTGCCAGCAGCTTTGAGGCAGGGGGCGGTGAAGCTTTCTTT
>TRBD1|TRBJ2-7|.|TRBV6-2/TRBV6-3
CASSPGQRYF
TGTGCCAGCAGCCCGGGACAGCGGTACTTC
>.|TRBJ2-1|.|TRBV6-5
CASSPYSNEQFF
TGTGCCAGCAGTCCCTACAGCAATGAGCAGTTCTTC
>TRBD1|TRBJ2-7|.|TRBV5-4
CASSPRQGAAYEQYF
TGTGCCAGCAGCCCCCGACAGGGGGCGGCCTACGAGCAGTACTTC
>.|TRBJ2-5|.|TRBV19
CASSTLDAETQYF
TGTGCCAGTAGTACATTAGATGCAGAGACCCAGTACTTC
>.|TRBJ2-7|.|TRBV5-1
CASSLALQAALLEEQYF
TGCGCCAGCAGCTTGGCCCTCCAAGCAGCGCTCCTAGAAGAGCAGTACTTC
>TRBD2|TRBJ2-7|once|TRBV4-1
CASSRGRGVNEQYF
TGCGCCAGCAGCCGGGGGAGGGGTGTCAACGAGCAGTACTTC
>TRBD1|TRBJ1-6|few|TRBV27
CASNARGLGNSPLHF
TGTGCCAGCAATGCCAGGGGGCTGGGTAATTCACCCCTCCACTTT
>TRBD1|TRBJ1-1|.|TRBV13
CASRPPGGRGAFF
TGTGCCAGCAGACCTCCAGGGGGGCGAGGAGCTTTCTTT
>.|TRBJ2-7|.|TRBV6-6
CASSPETGRYEQYF
TGTGCCAGCAGCCCGGAGACAGGACGCTACGAGCAGTACTTC
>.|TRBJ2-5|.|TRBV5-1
CASSLRTEETQYF
TGCGCCAGCAGCTTGAGGACAGAAGAGACCCAGTACTTC
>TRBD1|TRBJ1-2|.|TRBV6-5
CASTLRDRPYGYTF
TGTGCCAGCACCCTCCGGGACAGGCCATATGGCTACACCTTC
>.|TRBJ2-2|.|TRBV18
CASSAGSTGELFF
TGTGCCAGCTCAGCGGGGAGCACCGGGGAGCTGTTTTTT
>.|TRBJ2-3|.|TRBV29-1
CSVEEAGTQYF
TGCAGCGTTGAAGAGGCGGGTACGCAGTATTTT
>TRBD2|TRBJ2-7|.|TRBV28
CASSPLSKAGGSYEQYF
TGTGCCAGCAGTCCCCTTAGCAAAGCGGGAGGGTCCTACGAGCAGTACTTC
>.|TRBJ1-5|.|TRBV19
CASSILFRNQPQHF
TGTGCCAGTAGTATACTCTTCCGCAATCAGCCCCAGCATTTT
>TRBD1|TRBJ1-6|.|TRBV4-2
CASSQPDRDNSPLHF
TGTGCCAGCAGCCAACCTGACAGGGATAATTCACCCCTCCACTTT
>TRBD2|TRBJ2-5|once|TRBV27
CASSNEGTSGRETQYF
TGTGCCAGCAGTAACGAGGGGACTAGCGGGAGAGAGACCCAGTACTTC
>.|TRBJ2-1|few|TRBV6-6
CAIQLDSSYNEQFF
TGTGCCATTCAATTGGACAGCTCCTACAATGAGCAGTTCTTC
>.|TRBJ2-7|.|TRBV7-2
CASSPGVGQTYEQYF
TGTGCCAGCAGTCCAGGGGTAGGGCAGACCTACGAGCAGTACTTC
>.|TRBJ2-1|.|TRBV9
CASSPRGSGSLNEQFF
TGTGCCAGCAGCCCTCGGGGTAGCGGTTCTTTAAATGAGCAGTTCTTC
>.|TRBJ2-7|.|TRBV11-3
CASSLGGETYEQYF
TGTGCCAGCAGCTTAGGCGGAGAAACCTACGAGCAGTACTTC
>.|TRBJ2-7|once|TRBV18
CASSPGLEASSEQYF
TGTGCCAGCTCACCGGGCCTGGAGGCCTCGAGCGAGCAGTACTTC